A single sample gave rise to the 28 T cell receptor beta chains below, sequenced in a study of blood T cell repertoires in COVID-19. This table comes from immunoSEQ multiplex PCR, and its TCRdb copy is limited to in-frame clones, with some not included. The sample has more than 85,000 clones; approximately 82% are singletons. The sequencing sample was made of peripheral blood. The receptors derive from a man aged 65 to 79 with acute or convalescent COVID-19.

The chain employs TRBV5-4 and TRBJ1-1; unclear D gene. The CDR3 runs 14 residues. Looked up from germline, CDR1 is SGHNT and CDR2 is YYREEE (reference sequence). Trimming left V 1 base short and J 0 bases short, with 7 bases between. CDR3 nucleotide sequence: TGTGCCAGCAGCTTGACTAGGATGAACACTGAAGCTTTCTTT. Its translation: CASSLTRMNTEAFF.

The CDR3 DNA reads TGTGCCAGCAGCCCCGGTGGAGGGAATTCATATGAGCAGTTCTTC. This translates into CASSPGGGNSYEQFF. The rearrangement links TRBV5-4 to TRBJ2-1, with D tentatively TRBD2 (6 bases). The ends were cut back, 4 bases at V and 8 bases at J, with 19 bases in the middle. This CDR3 has 15 residues. CDR1 and CDR2 from the germline V gene are SGHNT and YYREEE (reference sequence).

This clone was observed a handful of times. V and J are TRBV28 and TRBJ1-1, with TRBD1 identical over 8 bases. CDR3 size: 12 residues. The V segment lost 7 bases and the J segment 11 bases; nucleotides outside the gene matches: 9. Germline V gene data show CDR1 as MDHEN and CDR2 as SYDVKM. For the CDR3, the DNA is TGTGCCAGCATCGTCAGGGGGCAGGGGGCTTTCTTT. Translation: CASIVRGQGAFF.

V is TRBV7-9 and J is TRBJ1-2; TRBD1 matches at 9 bases. Per the germline V gene, CDR1 is SEHNR and CDR2 is FQNEAQ (reference sequence). The CDR3 loop spans 15 amino acids. The ends lost 5 bases at V and 7 bases at J; junction bases unmatched: 11. CDR3 residues: CASSQNGGQGGGYTF. CDR3 DNA sequence: TGTGCCAGCAGCCAGAATGGGGGACAGGGAGGTGGCTACACCTTC.

This clone was seen only a few times. The chain is built from TRBV18 and TRBJ1-2; 11 bases line up with TRBD1. V gave up 3 bases and J gave up 7 bases; unmatched junction bases: 7. CDR3 length: 15 amino acids. Germline V CDR1 and CDR2: KGHSH, LQKENI. The CDR3, as DNA: TGTGCCAGCTCACCTTCTGTGGACAGGGGGCTTGGCTACACCTTC. It yields the protein CASSPSVDRGLGYTF.

This rearrangement joins TRBV7-9 to TRBJ2-3; 14 bases agree with TRBD2. This CDR3 spans 18 amino acids. Trimming at V came to 0 bases and at J to 2 bases, leaving 4 bases not matched to a gene. The germline V gene encodes CDR1 SEHNR and CDR2 FQNEAQ (reference sequence). CDR3 amino acids: CASSLARTSGRPTDTQYF. In DNA form, the CDR3 reads TGTGCCAGCAGCTTAGCGCGGACTAGCGGGAGGCCCACAGATACGCAGTATTTT.

V usage is TRBV29-1 and J usage is TRBJ1-3; D remains ambiguous. Trimming shortened V by 7 bases and J by 2 bases, and 9 bases separated the two germline ends. Germline values: CDR1 SQVTM, CDR2 ANQGSEA. The CDR3 has 12 amino acids. The CDR3 DNA reads TGCAGCGCGATACGGGCTGGAAACACCATATATTTT. It is translated as CSAIRAGNTIYF.

V usage is TRBV7-8 and J usage is TRBJ1-2; 11 nucleotides match TRBD1. This CDR3 comprises 13 residues. V shed 6 bases and J 7 bases; nucleotides not matched to a gene: 4. Per the germline V gene, CDR1 is SGHVS and CDR2 is FQNEAQ. The CDR3: CASRAGTGGGYTF. CDR3 sequence (DNA): TGTGCCAGCAGGGCCGGGACAGGGGGTGGCTACACCTTC.

V usage is TRBV24-1 and J usage is TRBJ2-7; perhaps TRBD2 as D (5 bases). The germline V and J ends were trimmed by 4 bases and 7 bases, with 19 bases remaining between them. CDR1 and CDR2 from the germline V gene are KGHDR and SFDVKD. The CDR3 extends over 15 amino acids. The CDR3 region is CATSESLKGRGEQYF. The CDR3 coding sequence is TGTGCCACCAGTGAATCCTTGAAAGGGCGAGGGGAGCAGTACTTC.

The chain recombines TRBV7-2 with TRBJ2-1; D perhaps matches TRBD1 (5 bases). The CDR3 has 14 amino acids. From germline, CDR1 is SGHTA and CDR2 FQGNSA. V was clipped by 4 bases and J by 7 bases, with 14 bases between them. The CDR3 DNA sequence: TGTGCCAGCAGCTCCCAGGGTTTTCAAAATGAGCAGTTCTTC. This translates into CASSSQGFQNEQFF. Using reference TRBV7-2 and TRBJ2-1 for the parts outside the CDR3, the full variable domain is GAGVSQSPSNKVTEKGKDVELRCDPISGHTALYWYRQSLGQGLEFLIYFQGNSAPDKSGLPSDRFSAERTGGSVSTLTIQRTQQEDSAVYLCASSSQGFQNEQFFGPGTRLTVL.

The V call is TRBV29-1, the J call TRBJ1-1, with 7 bases fitting TRBD1. This CDR3 region has 15 residues. Germline trimming cut 3 bases from V and 11 bases from J; bases unmatched to any gene: 18. CDR1 SQVTM and CDR2 ANQGSEA come from the germline V gene. CDR3 residues: CSVDLNRGRSPRAFF. The CDR3 DNA follows: TGCAGCGTTGACCTGAACAGGGGAAGGAGCCCCCGGGCTTTCTTT. The variable domain in full, completed from reference TRBV29-1 and TRBJ1-1, reads SAVISQKPSRDICQRGTSLTIQCQVDSQVTMMFWYRQQPGQSLTLIATANQGSEATYESGFVIDKFPISRPNLTFSTLTVSNMSPEDSSIYLCSVDLNRGRSPRAFFGQGTRLTVV.

The V call is TRBV18, the J call TRBJ1-1; the D gene is possibly TRBD1 (6 bases). The V gene lost 3 bases and the J gene lost 1 base, with 15 bases spanning the gap. Germline CDR1 and CDR2: KGHSH and LQKENI. The CDR3 has 16 amino acids. CDR3 sequence reads: CASSPFRGQRNTEAFF. The CDR3 region has the DNA TGTGCCAGCTCACCCTTTCGAGGACAGAGGAACACTGAAGCTTTCTTT.

The chain combines TRBV9 with TRBJ2-1, with D perhaps matching TRBD2 (5 bases). This CDR3 region has 13 residues. Per the germline V gene, CDR1 is SGDLS and CDR2 is YYNGEE. V was shortened by 2 bases and J by 12 bases, with 15 bases between the two germline ends. The CDR3 loop reads CASSVFEGGVQFF. CDR3 coding DNA: TGTGCCAGCAGCGTTTTTGAGGGCGGTGTGCAGTTCTTC.

This chain uses TRBV6-5 with TRBJ1-1; perhaps TRBD1 as D (6 bases). Germline CDR1 and CDR2: MNHEY and SVGAGI. The V end was cut by 5 bases, the J end by 7 bases, with 14 bases between. CDR3 length: 13 residues. DNA of the CDR3: TGTGCCAGCAGTCCGGGGGGCTTCATTGAAGCTTTCTTT. As protein: CASSPGGFIEAFF.

The V call is TRBV19, the J call TRBJ2-1; TRBD2 matches at 9 bases. V shed 3 bases, J shed 0 bases, and the junction held 6 bases outside the gene matches. The length of the CDR3 is 17 residues. Germline V CDR1 and CDR2: LNHDA, SQIVND (reference sequence). CDR3 coding DNA: TGTGCCAGTAGTATTCTAGCGGGATTGAGCTCCTACAATGAGCAGTTCTTC. This gives the protein CASSILAGLSSYNEQFF. Supplemented by reference TRBV19 and TRBJ2-1, the full variable domain reads DGGITQSPKYLFRKEGQNVTLSCEQNLNHDAMYWYRQDPGQGLRLIYYSQIVNDFQKGDIAEGYSVSREKKESFPLTVTSAQKNPTAFYLCASSILAGLSSYNEQFFGPGTRLTVL.

V gene TRBV12-3 or TRBV12-4 combines with J gene TRBJ2-5, with no clear D. The CDR3 is made up of 12 amino acids. Trimming cost V 7 bases and J 0 bases, with 6 bases left between them. The DNA of the CDR3 is TGTGCCAGCACTTCGGACCAAGAGACCCAGTACTTC. It translates to CASTSDQETQYF.

This clone was seen just once. CDR3 sequence reads: CASSQAWASGNTGELFF. CDR3 coding DNA: TGCGCCAGCAGCCAAGCTTGGGCTAGCGGAAACACCGGGGAGCTGTTTTTT. The chain employs TRBV4-1 and TRBJ2-2, with 7 bases matching TRBD2. V shed 1 base and J 2 bases; nucleotides not matched to a gene: 7. The CDR3 has 17 residues. From germline, CDR1 is MGHRA and CDR2 YSYEKL.

The genes are TRBV27 and TRBJ2-7; tentative D call: TRBD1 (6 bases). Germline CDR1 and CDR2: MNHEY and SMNVEV (reference sequence). The V and J ends lost 6 bases and 5 bases respectively, with 17 bases between them. This CDR3 spans 14 amino acids. CDR3 loop: CASSIRWQGHEQYF. The CDR3 DNA sequence: TGTGCCAGCAGCATAAGGTGGCAGGGGCACGAGCAGTACTTC.

The genes are TRBV28 and TRBJ2-3; 8 bases line up with TRBD1. J gave up 10 bases and V 6 bases, and 9 bases lay outside the gene matches. Germline V CDR1 and CDR2: MDHEN, SYDVKM. The CDR3 covers 13 residues. CDR3 sequence: CASSPGQDRAQYF. In DNA, the CDR3 is TGTGCCAGCAGCCCGGGACAGGATCGGGCGCAGTATTTT.

The V and J genes are TRBV14 and TRBJ2-7; the match to TRBD1 covers 8 bases. The CDR3 is 14 residues long. Germline CDR1 and CDR2: SGHDN and FVKESK. Trimming at V came to 6 bases and at J to 4 bases, leaving 8 bases not matched to a gene. This CDR3 reads CASRLQGAGYEQYF. In DNA form, the CDR3 reads TGTGCCAGCAGACTTCAGGGGGCAGGTTACGAGCAGTACTTC.

V and J are TRBV2 and TRBJ2-1; 16 nucleotides agree with TRBD2. Germline V gene lookup returns CDR1 SNHLY and CDR2 FYNNEI. The CDR3 contains 15 residues. J lost 15 bases, V lost 5 bases, and 10 bases had no gene match. The CDR3 loop reads CASSSGTSGRGLWFF. CDR3 nucleotide sequence: TGTGCCAGCAGTTCCGGGACTAGCGGGAGGGGGTTGTGGTTCTTC. The full variable domain, completed using reference TRBV2 and TRBJ2-1, is EPEVTQTPSHQVTQMGQEVILRCVPISNHLYFYWYRQILGQKVEFLVSFYNNEISEKSEIFDDQFSVERPDGSNFTLKIRSTKLEDSAMYFCASSSGTSGRGLWFFGPGTRLTVL.

This clone has a single count. This chain joins TRBV10-3 and TRBJ2-7; no clear D. The CDR3 loop spans 17 amino acids. V lost 11 bases and J 2 bases, leaving 28 bases between the germline ends. In germline, CDR1 is ENHRY, CDR2 SYGVKD. CDR3: CASTNGVELVTPYEQYF. The DNA of the CDR3 is TGTGCCTCAACAAATGGAGTGGAGCTGGTTACGCCCTACGAGCAGTACTTC.

This chain uses TRBV28 with TRBJ1-5, with TRBD1 identical over 9 bases. Germline V CDR1 and CDR2: MDHEN, SYDVKM. The CDR3 runs 16 residues. The V segment lost 5 bases and the J segment 6 bases; nucleotides outside the gene matches: 11. CDR3 bases: TGTGCCAGCAGTCTCATACCGGGACAGGGAGGTCAGCCCCAGCATTTT. It codes for CASSLIPGQGGQPQHF.

The V gene is TRBV28, the J gene TRBJ1-5; TRBD1 aligns across 9 bases. This CDR3 spans 16 amino acids. The V segment lost 5 bases and the J segment 2 bases; nucleotides outside the gene matches: 7. The germline V gene encodes CDR1 MDHEN and CDR2 SYDVKM. DNA for the CDR3: TGTGCCAGCAGTGGCTCGGGACAGGGTGGCAATCAGCCCCAGCATTTT. It codes for CASSGSGQGGNQPQHF.

This chain links TRBV14 with TRBJ1-5; a possible D gene is TRBD1 (6 bases). Trimming stripped 8 bases from V and 4 bases from J, with 12 bases between. Germline assignment: CDR1 SGHDN and CDR2 FVKESK. CDR3 length: 13 residues. The CDR3 DNA is TGTGCCAGCTCAGACAGGATGAATCAGCCCCAGCATTTT. Protein: CASSDRMNQPQHF.

J is TRBJ1-4 and V is TRBV2; no clear D. V was clipped by 6 bases and J by 6 bases, with 14 bases between them. The CDR3 length is 14 residues. CDR1 and CDR2 from the germline V gene are SNHLY and FYNNEI. CDR3 in DNA: TGTGCCAGCAGAAAGGAGAAGCAAGATGAAAAACTGTTTTTT. Its translation: CASRKEKQDEKLFF.

The chain has TRBV10-3 and TRBJ2-7; D ambiguous. V shed 2 bases and J shed 4 bases, with 12 bases lying between them. This CDR3 has 14 residues. Germline CDR1 and CDR2: ENHRY and SYGVKD. For the CDR3, the DNA is TGTGCCATCAGTGAGCCCGGTGTTTCTTACGAGCAGTACTTC. It specifies CAISEPGVSYEQYF.

The V call is TRBV3-1 (or the pseudogene TRBV3-2), the J call TRBJ1-2, with D unresolved. The CDR3 sequence is 14 residues long. The germline CDR1 and CDR2 sequences are LGHDT and YNNKEL (reference sequence). With 4 bases removed from V and 0 bases from J, the gap between germline ends came to 9 bases. For the CDR3, the DNA is TGTGCCAGCAGCCGGGGAGGAGCTAACTATGGCTACACCTTC. Amino acids: CASSRGGANYGYTF.